Listed below are T cell receptor beta chains from one sample, sequenced in a study of OX40 agonist ivuxolimab in advanced cancers. Method: immunoSEQ multiplex PCR; TCRdb's copy keeps in-frame clones and lacks some. The data hold some 34,000 clones, with 88% observed a single time. Here the sequenced sample was CD4+ or CD8+ T cells sorted from blood, taken in a trial of the OX40 agonist ivuxolimab. These receptors were collected from an adult with an advanced solid tumor such as melanoma, head and neck, liver or kidney cancer. Each CDR3 is given with its conserved first and last residue. The D gene is left open where the match is weak. A clone size is listed for some rows: how often the clone was seen (once, few, many), or a class if it is expanded.

TRBJ2-1,TRBD2,TRBV5-1,NA,TGCGCCAGCAGCTTGGCCCCGATACAGTGGGAGGCCGGACTAGCGGGACCGGTGCAGTTCTTC,CASSLAPIQWEAGLAGPVQFF
TRBJ2-7,TRBD1,TRBV15,NA,TGTGCCACCAGCAGAGTGGGGACAGGAGCCTACGAGCAGTACTTC,CATSRVGTGAYEQYF
TRBJ2-1,NA,TRBV9,NA,TGTGCCAGCAGCGTAAGTGGGGGGTGGGATGAGCAGTTCTTC,CASSVSGGWDEQFF
TRBJ2-3,NA,TRBV28,NA,TGTGCCAGCAGTCCCATAGGGACACCTAGCACAGATACGCAGTATTTT,CASSPIGTPSTDTQYF
TRBJ2-7,NA,TRBV28,NA,TGTGCCAGCAGGAGGACTGACTCCTACGAGCAGTACTTC,CASRRTDSYEQYF
TRBJ1-4,NA,TRBV9,NA,TGTGCCAGCAGCCATCACACAACAACTAATGAAAAACTGTTTTTT,CASSHHTTTNEKLFF
TRBJ1-4,NA,TRBV28,NA,TGTGCCAGCAGTTTATTCAGGGTAGGCCATGAAAAACTGTTTTTT,CASSLFRVGHEKLFF
TRBJ1-3,TRBD1,TRBV4-1,NA,TGCGCCAGCAGCCAAATGGGACAGGGAGCTGGAAACACCATATATTTT,CASSQMGQGAGNTIYF
TRBJ2-5,NA,TRBV27,NA,TGTGCCAGCAGTACTCTTGGGGGAGACCAAGAGACCCAGTACTTC,CASSTLGGDQETQYF
TRBJ1-3,NA,TRBV15,NA,TGTGCCACCAGCACAACAGTGTCTGGAAACACCATATATTTT,CATSTTVSGNTIYF
TRBJ1-2,NA,TRBV6-5,medium-sized,TGTGCCAGCAGTACACGAACAGGGATAGTATGGGGCTACACCTTC,CASSTRTGIVWGYTF
TRBJ2-7,NA,TRBV15,once,TGTGCCACCAGCAGAGAAAGTTACTACGAGCAGTACTTC,CATSRESYYEQYF
TRBJ2-1,TRBD2,TRBV7-3,NA,TGTGCCAGCAGCTCAGCGGGAGGGCCTTGGAATGAGCAGTTCTTC,CASSSAGGPWNEQFF
TRBJ2-1,TRBD2,TRBV7-3,NA,TGTGCCAGCAGCTTAGCGGGAGGGTACAATGAGCAGTTCTTC,CASSLAGGYNEQFF